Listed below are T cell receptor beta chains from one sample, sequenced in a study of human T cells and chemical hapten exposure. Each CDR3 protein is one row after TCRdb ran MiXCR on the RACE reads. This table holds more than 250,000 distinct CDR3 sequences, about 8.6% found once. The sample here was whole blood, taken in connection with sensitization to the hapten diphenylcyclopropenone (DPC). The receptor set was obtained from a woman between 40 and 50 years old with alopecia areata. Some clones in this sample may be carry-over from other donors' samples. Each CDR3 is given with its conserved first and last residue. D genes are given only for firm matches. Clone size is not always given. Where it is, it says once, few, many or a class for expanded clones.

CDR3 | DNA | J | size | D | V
CASSLNGEEQYF | TGCGCCAGCAGCTTGAACGGGGAGGAGCAGTACTTC | TRBJ2-7 | few | - | TRBV5-1
CASSPSLRGGNNEQFF | TGTGCCAGCTCACCCTCGCTCCGGGGGGGGAACAATGAGCAGTTCTTC | TRBJ2-1 | - | TRBD2 | TRBV18
CATSEWDPPYNEQFF | TGTGCCACCAGTGAATGGGACCCGCCCTACAATGAGCAGTTCTTC | TRBJ2-1 | few | - | TRBV24-1
CASSQDPAGGPTGELFF | TGTGCCAGCAGCCAAGATCCAGCGGGAGGGCCGACCGGGGAGCTGTTTTTT | TRBJ2-2 | - | TRBD2 | TRBV4-2
CASSLAFGSGRGSTDTQYF | TGTGCCAGCAGCTTAGCGTTCGGTAGCGGGAGAGGGAGCACAGATACGCAGTATTTT | TRBJ2-3 | few | TRBD2 | TRBV7-6
CASSSLTYNEQFF | TGTGCCAGCAGCTCTTTGACTTACAATGAGCAGTTCTTC | TRBJ2-1 | many | - | TRBV11-2
CASSSRASKNEQFF | TGTGCCAGCAGTTCTCGGGCTAGTAAGAATGAGCAGTTCTTC | TRBJ2-1 | - | - | TRBV12-3/TRBV12-4
CASSYEREAFF | TGTGCCAGCAGTTATGAACGGGAAGCTTTCTTT | TRBJ1-1 | - | - | TRBV6-2/TRBV6-3
CASSLWQQETQYF | TGTGCCAGCAGTTTGTGGCAGCAAGAGACCCAGTACTTC | TRBJ2-5 | many | - | TRBV12-3/TRBV12-4
CASSNTGGGYEQYF | TGTGCCAGCAGTAACACGGGAGGTGGGTACGAGCAGTACTTC | TRBJ2-7 | few | TRBD2 | TRBV6-1
CSASATSGRLREQFF | TGCAGTGCTAGCGCGACTAGCGGGAGGTTAAGAGAGCAGTTCTTC | TRBJ2-1 | few | TRBD2 | TRBV20-1
CASSFGPYNEQFF | TGTGCCAGCAGTTTCGGCCCATACAATGAGCAGTTCTTC | TRBJ2-1 | few | - | TRBV27
CASSRPGPQPGQPQHF | TGTGCCAGCAGTCGTCCGGGCCCCCAGCCGGGGCAGCCCCAGCATTTT | TRBJ1-5 | - | - | TRBV6-2/TRBV6-3
CASEGGEPREAFF | TGTGCCAGTGAAGGAGGGGAGCCACGCGAAGCTTTCTTT | TRBJ1-1 | - | - | TRBV18
CASSSGPLSATGELFF | TGTGCCAGCAGCTCTGGCCCTCTTTCAGCCACCGGGGAGCTGTTTTTT | TRBJ2-2 | - | - | TRBV7-9
CASRLGAGTVYGYTF | TGTGCCAGCAGACTCGGAGCCGGGACAGTCTATGGCTACACCTTC | TRBJ1-2 | - | TRBD1 | TRBV12-3/TRBV12-4
CASSLGIGRNNEQFF | TGTGCCAGCAGCTTAGGAATAGGCAGAAACAATGAGCAGTTCTTC | TRBJ2-1 | many | - | TRBV7-9
CASAVSGRVYEQYF | TGTGCTAGTGCCGTTAGCGGGAGGGTTTACGAGCAGTACTTC | TRBJ2-7 | few | TRBD2 | TRBV12-5
CASSLALGHQNTEAFF | TGTGCCAGCAGCTTGGCCTTAGGACATCAGAACACTGAAGCTTTCTTT | TRBJ1-1 | - | - | TRBV5-4
CASSEGPGTGYGYTF | TGTGCCAGCAGTGAAGGGCCAGGGACCGGCTATGGCTACACCTTC | TRBJ1-2 | - | - | TRBV6-1
CASSFDVRGYEQYF | TGTGCCAGCAGCTTCGACGTCAGGGGTTACGAGCAGTACTTC | TRBJ2-7 | - | - | TRBV7-9
CSASTGSDEKLFF | TGCAGTGCTTCGACCGGAAGTGATGAAAAACTGTTTTTT | TRBJ1-4 | many | - | TRBV20-1
CASSPRTLLAKNIQYF | TGTGCCAGCAGCCCCAGGACACTACTAGCCAAAAACATTCAGTACTTC | TRBJ2-4 | - | - | TRBV7-2
CASSLYAGVSMNTEAFF | TGTGCCAGCAGTTTATACGCAGGAGTTTCAATGAACACTGAAGCTTTCTTT | TRBJ1-1 | - | - | TRBV27
CASSKRHPGLGVETQYF | TGCGCCAGCAGCAAACGACACCCGGGACTGGGAGTAGAGACCCAGTACTTC | TRBJ2-5 | few | - | TRBV5-1
CASSSQGTRATNEKLFF | TGTGCCAGCAGTTCCCAGGGAACCCGAGCAACTAATGAAAAACTGTTTTTT | TRBJ1-4 | - | - | TRBV28
CASGRDLEQFF | TGTGCCAGCGGGAGGGACTTAGAGCAGTTCTTC | TRBJ2-1 | few | TRBD2 | TRBV9
CASRPAGTGTSGNTIYF | TGTGCCAGCAGACCTGCCGGGACAGGTACCTCTGGAAACACCATATATTTT | TRBJ1-3 | few | TRBD1 | TRBV28
CASSPYPHRDTSSNQPQHF | TGTGCCAGCAGTCCTTACCCGCACCGGGACACGTCTAGCAATCAGCCCCAGCATTTT | TRBJ1-5 | few | - | TRBV6-2/TRBV6-3
CSASPAEENIQYF | TGCAGTGCTAGCCCAGCGGAGGAAAACATTCAGTACTTC | TRBJ2-4 | - | - | TRBV20-1
CASSWRYRGRRQETQYF | TGTGCCAGCAGCTGGCGATACAGGGGGCGAAGGCAAGAGACCCAGTACTTC | TRBJ2-5 | many | TRBD1 | TRBV7-6
CASSLRQENTGELFF | TGCGCCAGCAGCTTGCGGCAGGAGAACACCGGGGAGCTGTTTTTT | TRBJ2-2 | - | - | TRBV5-1
CASSVATSGGIPRELFF | TGTGCCAGCAGCGTAGCGACTAGCGGGGGTATCCCGCGGGAGCTGTTTTTT | TRBJ2-2 | - | TRBD2 | TRBV9
CASSSLSGSSYNEQFF | TGTGCCAGCAGTTCCTTAAGCGGGAGCTCCTACAATGAGCAGTTCTTC | TRBJ2-1 | - | TRBD2 | TRBV6-5
CASKRQGARDEQYF | TGTGCCAGCAAACGACAGGGGGCTAGGGACGAGCAGTACTTC | TRBJ2-7 | - | TRBD1 | TRBV6-6
CASIWGASREETQYF | TGTGCCAGCATCTGGGGGGCATCTAGGGAAGAGACCCAGTACTTC | TRBJ2-5 | few | - | TRBV12-3/TRBV12-4
CASSIGQAGGNQPQHF | TGTGCCAGCAGTATAGGACAGGCCGGAGGCAATCAGCCCCAGCATTTT | TRBJ1-5 | many | TRBD1 | TRBV6-2/TRBV6-3
CASSRGLAGYSYEQYF | TGTGCCAGCAGTCGAGGACTAGCGGGCTACTCCTACGAGCAGTACTTC | TRBJ2-7 | few | TRBD2 | TRBV28
CATSDSGLAGRIRESYNEQFF | TGTGCCACCAGTGATTCAGGACTAGCGGGAAGGATCAGGGAGTCCTACAATGAGCAGTTCTTC | TRBJ2-1 | - | TRBD2 | TRBV24-1
CASSPLPSNRAGSSYNEQFF | TGTGCCAGCTCACCACTACCGAGTAATAGAGCGGGGAGCTCCTACAATGAGCAGTTCTTC | TRBJ2-1 | - | TRBD2 | TRBV18
CASSVGGQAQETQYF | TGTGCCAGCAGCGTAGGCGGACAGGCCCAAGAGACCCAGTACTTC | TRBJ2-5 | - | TRBD1 | TRBV9
CASSSDGGNTIYF | TGTGCCAGCAGCTCGGACGGAGGAAACACCATATATTTT | TRBJ1-3 | - | - | TRBV7-9
CTTSGKYNEQFF | TGCACGACTAGCGGGAAGTACAATGAGCAGTTCTTC | TRBJ2-1 | many | TRBD2 | TRBV2
CSVDWTSLTETQYF | TGCAGCGTTGATTGGACTAGTCTTACAGAGACCCAGTACTTC | TRBJ2-5 | few | TRBD2 | TRBV29-1
CASSVGWGNQPQHF | TGTGCCAGCAGCGTAGGATGGGGGAATCAGCCCCAGCATTTT | TRBJ1-5 | - | - | TRBV9
CSVSRSWREKSTDTQYF | TGCAGCGTTTCCCGGAGTTGGCGGGAGAAAAGCACAGATACGCAGTATTTT | TRBJ2-3 | few | TRBD2 | TRBV29-1
CASSPNTRPDYEQYF | TGTGCCAGCTCACCCAACACGAGGCCTGACTACGAGCAGTACTTC | TRBJ2-7 | - | - | TRBV18
CASSYIEGDTEAFF | TGTGCCAGCAGTTATATTGAGGGGGACACTGAAGCTTTCTTT | TRBJ1-1 | few | - | TRBV6-5
CASSPTIRGNLTGANVLTF | TGCGCCAGCAGCCCGACAATCAGGGGGAATTTGACTGGGGCCAACGTCCTGACTTTC | TRBJ2-6 | few | TRBD1 | TRBV5-1
CASSDRDRGSTDTQYF | TGTGCCAGCAGTGACCGGGACAGGGGTAGCACAGATACGCAGTATTTT | TRBJ2-3 | - | TRBD1 | TRBV6-2/TRBV6-3
CATSRAAGPYEQYF | TGTGCCACCAGCAGAGCCGCGGGTCCCTACGAGCAGTACTTC | TRBJ2-7 | few | - | TRBV15
CASSATSSLETQYF | TGTGCCAGCAGCGCCACTAGCAGTTTGGAGACCCAGTACTTC | TRBJ2-5 | many | - | TRBV7-2
CASSTGTSGDNNEQFF | TGTGCCAGCAGCACCGGGACTAGCGGGGACAACAATGAGCAGTTCTTC | TRBJ2-1 | many | TRBD2 | TRBV7-3
CASSMDAPETQYF | TGTGCCAGCAGCATGGACGCCCCGGAGACCCAGTACTTC | TRBJ2-5 | - | - | TRBV7-8
CASGTGITDTQYF | TGTGCCAGTGGGACAGGGATCACAGATACGCAGTATTTT | TRBJ2-3 | few | TRBD1 | TRBV27
CASSQAGSRTDTQYF | TGTGCCAGCAGCCAAGCCGGGAGCCGCACAGATACGCAGTATTTT | TRBJ2-3 | - | - | TRBV14
CASSLTWGSTEAFF | TGTGCCAGCAGCTTAACATGGGGTTCCACTGAAGCTTTCTTT | TRBJ1-1 | - | - | TRBV7-9
CASSYASSADEQYF | TGTGCCAGCAGTTACGCATCGAGCGCCGACGAGCAGTACTTC | TRBJ2-7 | many | - | TRBV6-2/TRBV6-3
CASSRPVAGSGNTIYF | TGTGCCAGCAGTAGACCCGTAGCGGGCTCTGGAAACACCATATATTTT | TRBJ1-3 | few | - | TRBV6-6